A selection of T cell receptor beta chains follows, all from one sample in a study of neurological immune-mediated disorders. TCRdb analysed the 5' RACE reads with MiXCR anew, one entry per CDR3 protein. Of approximately 16,000 distinct CDR3 sequences listed, about a fifth are singletons. The specimen was PBMCs. These receptors were collected from a man aged 50-60 years in good health. Both conserved end residues are part of each CDR3. The order of the fields is clone size, D gene, V gene, J gene, CDR3 protein, CDR3 DNA. D genes are given only for firm matches. A clone size is listed for some rows: how often the clone was seen (once, few, many), or a class if it is expanded.

many	NA	TRBV5-1	TRBJ2-2	CASSFKSTGELFF	TGCGCCAGCAGCTTTAAATCCACCGGGGAGCTGTTTTTT
medium-sized	NA	TRBV28	TRBJ2-7	CATSRVRGQYF	TGTGCCACCAGTAGGGTACGAGGGCAGTACTTC
medium-sized	TRBD1	TRBV7-2	TRBJ2-7	CASSLEQGTYEQYF	TGTGCCAGCAGCTTGGAACAGGGGACCTACGAGCAGTACTTC
once	NA	TRBV29-1	TRBJ1-1	CSVEKILNTEAFF	TGCAGCGTTGAAAAGATATTGAACACTGAAGCTTTCTTT
NA	TRBD1	TRBV5-4	TRBJ1-5	CASSLAGTGATGNQPQHF	TGTGCCAGCAGCTTGGCGGGGACAGGGGCCACGGGCAATCAGCCCCAGCATTTT
many	TRBD2	TRBV20-1	TRBJ2-7	CSARTSGSEQYF	TGCAGTGCTAGGACTAGCGGGAGCGAGCAGTACTTC
many	TRBD2	TRBV5-1	TRBJ2-1	CASSLEGLDTSGEQFF	TGCGCCAGCAGCTTGGAGGGACTAGATACTTCCGGCGAGCAGTTCTTC
NA	TRBD2	TRBV4-3	TRBJ2-7	CASSRQASGSPYEQYF	TGCGCCAGCAGCCGGCAAGCTAGCGGGAGCCCCTACGAGCAGTACTTC
many	NA	TRBV5-1	TRBJ1-2	CASSPGTDRGIYGYTF	TGCGCCAGCAGCCCCGGGACGGATCGTGGAATCTATGGCTACACCTTC
NA	TRBD2	TRBV12-3/TRBV12-4	TRBJ2-3	CASTPLREGLDTQYF	TGTGCCAGCACCCCTTTGCGGGAGGGGTTGGATACGCAGTATTTT
many	TRBD1	TRBV5-1	TRBJ2-7	CASSLDRANEQYF	TGCGCCAGCAGTCTGGACAGGGCTAACGAGCAGTACTTC
many	NA	TRBV7-3	TRBJ2-1	CASRQGGHNEQFF	TGTGCCAGCAGGCAAGGCGGACACAATGAGCAGTTCTTC
many	NA	TRBV11-2	TRBJ1-6	CASSLDLRGSPLHF	TGTGCCAGCAGCTTAGACCTGCGGGGTTCACCCCTCCACTTT
NA	NA	TRBV19	TRBJ2-6	CANSQTGSSGANVLTF	TGTGCCAACTCCCAAACGGGTTCCTCTGGGGCCAACGTCCTGACTTTC
many	NA	TRBV3-1	TRBJ1-1	CASMGTEAFF	TGTGCCAGCATGGGTACTGAAGCTTTCTTT
many	TRBD2	TRBV28	TRBJ2-3	CASSPLRLAGRTDTQYF	TGTGCCAGCAGCCCACTGAGACTAGCGGGACGTACAGATACGCAGTATTTT
many	TRBD2	TRBV5-1	TRBJ2-5	CASSLAGGPEAQYF	TGCGCCAGCAGCTTGGCGGGGGGTCCGGAGGCCCAGTACTTC
many	NA	TRBV6-5	TRBJ2-5	CASSWGAETQYF	TGTGCCAGCAGTTGGGGGGCAGAGACCCAGTACTTC
NA	TRBD1	TRBV5-6	TRBJ2-7	CASSLGTGAYEQYF	TGTGCCAGCAGCTTGGGGACAGGGGCCTACGAGCAGTACTTC
many	NA	TRBV10-3	TRBJ2-1	CAISELSDEQFF	TGTGCCATCAGTGAGCTTAGCGATGAGCAGTTCTTC
many	NA	TRBV7-9	TRBJ2-7	CASSFSGTYEQYF	TGTGCCAGCAGCTTTTCCGGGACCTACGAGCAGTACTTC
NA	TRBD2	TRBV10-3	TRBJ2-5	CAISESSGRGTQYF	TGTGCCATCAGTGAGTCTTCAGGGAGGGGGACCCAGTACTTC
many	TRBD2	TRBV7-9	TRBJ2-3	CASTLLNPGGAPESTDTQYF	TGTGCCAGCACCTTATTAAACCCGGGAGGCGCTCCGGAAAGCACAGATACGCAGTATTTT
many	NA	TRBV2	TRBJ2-7	CASTLSEFAEYEQYF	TGTGCCAGCACCCTTTCCGAGTTCGCGGAGTACGAGCAGTACTTC
many	NA	TRBV3-1	TRBJ2-1	CASSQAGGYNEQFF	TGTGCCAGCAGCCAAGCTGGGGGTTACAATGAGCAGTTCTTC
many	NA	TRBV12-5	TRBJ1-4	CASGLAMLPGGKWSLLMEKLFF	TGTGCTAGTGGTTTGGCAATGTTACCCGGAGGGAAATGGTCGTTACTAATGGAAAAACTGTTTTTT
medium-sized	TRBD2	TRBV7-2	TRBJ2-7	CASSWTSSYEQYF	TGTGCCAGCAGCTGGACTAGCTCCTACGAGCAGTACTTC